The next 10 T cell receptor beta chains were all read from a single sample in a study of shared clonotypes between healthy human individuals. Clones were sequenced by immunoSEQ multiplex PCR, and TCRdb holds only the in-frame ones, with some missing. The sample yields approximately 2.3 million clones, 93% seen once. Sequenced sample: naive CD4+ T cells from PBMCs. The subset: CD45RA+ positively selected. All receptors derive from a man between 18 and 35 years old in good health. Some clones in this sample may be carry-over from other donors' samples.

The J gene is TRBJ1-2, the V gene TRBV28; possibly TRBD1 for D (6 bases). CDR1 MDHEN and CDR2 SYDVKM come from the germline V gene. The CDR3 spans 13 residues. V lost 6 bases and J 3 bases, leaving 11 bases between the germline ends. CDR3 protein: CASSQDRDYGYTF. The CDR3 DNA reads as TGTGCCAGCAGCCAGGACAGAGACTATGGCTACACCTTC.

The rearrangement uses TRBV6-4 and TRBJ2-3; 7 nucleotides agree with TRBD1. The CDR3 totals 13 residues. After removal of 6 bases from V and 3 bases from J, the junction contained 3 bases not matched to a gene. Germline CDR1 reads MRHNA; CDR2 reads SNTAGT. CDR3 sequence reads: CASSEQGTDTQYF. CDR3 coding DNA: TGTGCCAGCAGCGAACAGGGGACAGATACGCAGTATTTT.

The V gene is TRBV18, the J gene TRBJ2-7; the D gene is possibly TRBD1 (5 bases). The V gene's germline CDR1 is KGHSH and CDR2 LQKENI. Trimming pared 9 bases from V and 2 bases from J, leaving 17 bases between. This CDR3 comprises 14 residues. CDR3 sequence (DNA): TGTGCCAGTTCCGACAGCCCACAAGCCTACGAGCAGTACTTC. Translation gives CASSDSPQAYEQYF.

This clone has just one count. CDR3 sequence (DNA): TGTGCCAGCAGCCCGCCGGTGGAGCTAGCCAAAAACATTCAGTACTTC. Translated, it gives CASSPPVELAKNIQYF. The chain combines TRBV7-9 with TRBJ2-4; D not certain. CDR3 size: 16 residues. The V gene's germline CDR1 is SEHNR and CDR2 FQNEAQ (reference sequence). Trimming shortened V by 5 bases and J by 0 bases, and 14 bases separated the two germline ends.

V gene TRBV4-1 combines with J gene TRBJ2-7; D call uncertain. The CDR3 contains 15 residues. The germline CDR1 and CDR2 sequences are MGHRA and YSYEKL. V dropped 0 bases and J dropped 0 bases, with 9 bases sitting between them. CDR3 nucleotide sequence: TGCGCCAGCAGCCAAGATCCACAGACCTCCTACGAGCAGTACTTC. This encodes CASSQDPQTSYEQYF.

The J gene is TRBJ2-3, the V gene TRBV5-6; D is perhaps TRBD2 (6 bases). V shed 3 bases and J shed 1 base, with 12 bases lying between them. Germline values: CDR1 SGHDT, CDR2 YYEEEE. The CDR3 has 15 residues. The CDR3 spells CASSSPGLRTDTQYF. As DNA, the CDR3 is TGTGCCAGCAGCTCCCCGGGACTCCGCACAGATACGCAGTATTTT.

The rearrangement joins TRBV10-3 to TRBJ1-4, with D possibly being TRBD1 (5 bases). V lost 4 bases, J lost 2 bases, and 17 bases lay in between. The germline V gene encodes CDR1 ENHRY and CDR2 SYGVKD. The CDR3 runs to 17 residues. CDR3 protein: CAISARAPGSTNEKLFF. The CDR3 DNA sequence: TGTGCCATCAGTGCCCGGGCTCCAGGGTCGACTAATGAAAAACTGTTTTTT.

The chain couples TRBV27 to TRBJ1-2; D unclear. Germline V CDR1 and CDR2: MNHEY, SMNVEV (reference sequence). This CDR3 region has 14 residues. V was shortened by 6 bases and J by 0 bases, with 11 bases between the two germline ends. CDR3 region: CASSRDGTNYGYTF. Written as DNA, the CDR3 is TGTGCCAGCAGCCGTGACGGAACTAACTATGGCTACACCTTC.

The rearrangement links TRBV28 to TRBJ2-1, with 8 bases fitting TRBD1. Germline-derived CDR1 and CDR2 are MDHEN and SYDVKM. The CDR3 consists of 14 residues. J lost 2 bases, V lost 7 bases, and 4 bases had no gene match. The CDR3 coding sequence is TGTGCCAGCAAACCGGGACAGGCCTACAATGAGCAGTTCTTC. Translated: CASKPGQAYNEQFF.

This clone was found once. The chain combines TRBV4-3 with TRBJ2-2; 10 bases agree with TRBD2. Germline-derived CDR1 and CDR2 are LGHNA and YSLEER. V shed 1 base and J 6 bases; nucleotides not matched to a gene: 8. The CDR3 is 17 amino acids. The CDR3 reads CASSQGASGSSAGELFF. The CDR3 DNA sequence: TGCGCCAGCAGCCAAGGGGCTAGCGGGAGTAGCGCCGGGGAGCTGTTTTTT.